This T cell receptor beta chain was profiled in a study of cytomegalovirus exposure and HLA in healthy donors. Findings of the study overall: The authors enumerated under 200 TCR beta chains as linked to cytomegalovirus. The classifier reportedly diagnosed cytomegalovirus status with high sensitivity and specificity.

Data came from immunoSEQ multiplex PCR; TCRdb stores just in-frame clones and leaves some out. Here the sample spans about 170,000 clones, around nine tenths being singletons. A word on this clone: Its specificity is not known.

Germline V gene data show CDR1 as MNHEY and CDR2 as SMNVEV (reference sequence). V was clipped by 3 bases and J by 3 bases, with 16 bases between them. The CDR3 consists of 16 residues. The origin of this receptor is a man aged 18-30 years in good health and CMV-seropositive. Sequenced: PBMCs. This chain links TRBV27 with TRBJ2-3; TRBD1 might be the D (6 bases). The CDR3 sequence is CASSFDPHRDTDTQYF. The CDR3 bases are TGTGCCAGCAGTTTTGACCCCCACAGGGATACAGATACGCAGTATTTT.